A selection of T cell receptor beta chains follows, all from one sample in a study of shared clonotypes between healthy human individuals. Profiling relied on immunoSEQ multiplex PCR, and the TCRdb table lists in-frame clones only, not all of them. This table has more than 1 million clones, around 78% appearing once. Material for sequencing was memory CD4+ T cells from PBMCs. The receptor set was obtained from a man aged 18 to 29 in good health. Some clones in this sample may be carry-over from other donors' samples. The CDR3 runs from the conserved cysteine through the conserved F or W. D genes are given only for firm matches. Rows may omit the clone size; those that give it use once, few, many or a size class.

size	D	V	J	CDR3	DNA
NA	NA	TRBV19	TRBJ1-1	CATWGPTEAFF	TGTGCCACCTGGGGGCCCACTGAAGCTTTCTTT
NA	TRBD1	TRBV28	TRBJ2-7	CASIQDRVGYEQYF	TGTGCCAGCATTCAGGACAGGGTGGGCTACGAGCAGTACTTC
few	NA	TRBV5-1	TRBJ1-1	CASSLEGPNTEAFF	TGCGCCAGCAGCTTGGAGGGTCCGAACACTGAAGCTTTCTTT
NA	NA	TRBV7-9	TRBJ2-5	CASSKLAGGPETQYF	TGTGCCAGCAGCAAACTCGCCGGGGGACCGGAGACCCAGTACTTC
NA	NA	TRBV27	TRBJ2-3	CASSPVAQSDTQYF	TGTGCCAGCAGTCCCGTGGCACAGTCAGATACGCAGTATTTT
NA	TRBD1	TRBV5-4	TRBJ1-2	CASSQGQATYGYTF	TGTGCCAGCAGCCAGGGACAGGCAACATATGGCTACACCTTC
NA	NA	TRBV19	TRBJ2-1	CASSRWGSDEQFF	TGTGCCAGTAGTAGGTGGGGTTCGGATGAGCAGTTCTTC
NA	NA	TRBV11-2	TRBJ1-3	CASRIGPQGASGNTIYF	TGTGCCAGCAGAATAGGCCCCCAGGGCGCCTCTGGAAACACCATATATTTT
NA	NA	TRBV4-3	TRBJ1-2	CASSQDWGQGYGYTF	TGCGCCAGCAGCCAAGATTGGGGCCAGGGCTATGGCTACACCTTC
NA	NA	TRBV21-1	TRBJ2-1	CASSKRWTRPYNEQFF	TGTGCCAGCAGCAAAAGGTGGACAAGGCCCTACAATGAGCAGTTCTTC
NA	TRBD1	TRBV27	TRBJ2-5	CASRGTGQFRGQYF	TGTGCCAGCCGAGGGACAGGGCAGTTTCGCGGCCAGTACTTC
NA	NA	TRBV9	TRBJ1-3	CASSGLQQPGNTIYF	TGTGCCAGCAGTGGATTACAGCAACCCGGAAACACCATATATTTT
NA	NA	TRBV7-2	TRBJ2-7	CASSPGPYEQYF	TGTGCCAGCAGCCCTGGCCCCTACGAGCAGTACTTC
NA	NA	TRBV11-2	TRBJ2-7	CASSLDHKRYEQYF	TGTGCCAGCAGCTTAGATCACAAGCGTTACGAGCAGTACTTC
NA	TRBD1	TRBV5-1	TRBJ2-3	CASSLGQGFTDTQYF	TGCGCCAGCAGCTTGGGACAGGGATTCACAGATACGCAGTATTTT
NA	NA	TRBV19	TRBJ2-5	CASRSGSAQETQYF	TGTGCCAGTAGGTCTGGGTCGGCCCAAGAGACCCAGTACTTC
many	NA	TRBV14	TRBJ1-3	CASSQAGSGNTIYF	TGTGCCAGCAGCCAAGCGGGGTCTGGAAACACCATATATTTT
NA	NA	TRBV4-2	TRBJ2-7	CASSPVNYRRTYEQYF	TGTGCCAGCAGCCCCGTAAACTACAGGAGGACCTACGAGCAGTACTTC
NA	NA	TRBV7-2	TRBJ2-7	CASSLEGIEQYF	TGTGCCAGCAGCTTAGAAGGGATCGAGCAGTACTTC
NA	NA	TRBV5-4	TRBJ2-5	CASSLVLGETQYF	TGTGCCAGCAGCTTGGTTCTAGGGGAGACCCAGTACTTC
NA	NA	TRBV9	TRBJ2-2	CATAPRSNTGELFF	TGTGCCACCGCTCCTAGATCGAACACCGGGGAGCTGTTTTTT
NA	NA	TRBV10-3	TRBJ2-5	CAISESTSKETQYF	TGTGCCATCAGTGAGTCAACTTCAAAAGAGACCCAGTACTTC
NA	NA	TRBV19	TRBJ1-5	CASSITGRGYQPQHF	TGTGCCAGTAGTATAACCGGCAGGGGCTATCAGCCCCAGCATTTT
few	NA	TRBV9	TRBJ2-1	CASSVSSGLDEQFF	TGTGCCAGCAGCGTAAGTTCAGGGTTGGATGAGCAGTTCTTC
NA	TRBD1	TRBV19	TRBJ1-1	CASIPNRGLIGGTEAFF	TGTGCCAGTATCCCCAACAGGGGGCTTATTGGGGGCACTGAAGCTTTCTTT
NA	NA	TRBV6-1	TRBJ1-2	CASSELDSHGYTF	TGTGCCAGCAGTGAATTGGACAGCCATGGCTACACCTTC
NA	NA	TRBV18	TRBJ1-1	CASEGISGLEAFF	TGTGCCAGTGAAGGCATCTCAGGGCTAGAAGCTTTCTTT
many	TRBD1	TRBV5-1	TRBJ2-1	CASSLRQGASYNEQFF	TGCGCCAGCAGCTTAAGACAGGGGGCCTCCTACAATGAGCAGTTCTTC
NA	NA	TRBV5-1	TRBJ1-5	CASSFGRSPLGNQPQHF	TGCGCCAGCAGCTTCGGTAGGTCTCCTTTGGGCAATCAGCCCCAGCATTTT
few	NA	TRBV27	TRBJ1-5	CASSPLGNQPQHF	TGTGCCAGCAGTCCCCTTGGAAATCAGCCCCAGCATTTT
NA	TRBD2	TRBV7-9	TRBJ2-7	CASSPRDYSYEQYF	TGTGCCAGCAGCCCCCGGGACTATTCCTACGAGCAGTACTTC
NA	TRBD2	TRBV29-1	TRBJ2-1	CSVDGVERGDYNEQFF	TGCAGCGTTGACGGTGTAGAGCGGGGGGACTACAATGAGCAGTTCTTC
NA	NA	TRBV28	TRBJ1-2	CASSLGPPVNYGYTF	TGTGCCAGCAGTTTGGGACCTCCTGTTAATTATGGCTACACCTTC
once	NA	TRBV19	TRBJ2-1	CASSIDRDRFEQFF	TGTGCCAGTAGTATAGACCGGGACCGGTTTGAGCAGTTCTTC
once	NA	TRBV2	TRBJ1-3	CASSLEAGGNTIYF	TGTGCCAGCAGTCTCGAGGCAGGTGGAAACACCATATATTTT
few	TRBD1	TRBV13	TRBJ2-7	CASSLKTGLAYEQYF	TGTGCCAGCAGCCTCAAGACAGGGTTGGCGTACGAGCAGTACTTC
few	NA	TRBV28	TRBJ2-3	CASSSGQLVSTDTQYF	TGTGCCAGCAGTTCAGGACAGCTCGTCTCCACAGATACGCAGTATTTT
NA	NA	TRBV6-5	TRBJ2-7	CASTRYQGNYEQYF	TGTGCCAGCACCCGTTATCAGGGGAACTACGAGCAGTACTTC
few	NA	TRBV25-1	TRBJ1-2	CASSVGGTGYGYTF	TGTGCCAGCAGTGTTGGGGGGACGGGCTATGGCTACACCTTC
NA	NA	TRBV27	TRBJ1-1	CASSLFDPHLNTEAFF	TGTGCCAGCAGTTTATTCGATCCGCATTTGAACACTGAAGCTTTCTTT